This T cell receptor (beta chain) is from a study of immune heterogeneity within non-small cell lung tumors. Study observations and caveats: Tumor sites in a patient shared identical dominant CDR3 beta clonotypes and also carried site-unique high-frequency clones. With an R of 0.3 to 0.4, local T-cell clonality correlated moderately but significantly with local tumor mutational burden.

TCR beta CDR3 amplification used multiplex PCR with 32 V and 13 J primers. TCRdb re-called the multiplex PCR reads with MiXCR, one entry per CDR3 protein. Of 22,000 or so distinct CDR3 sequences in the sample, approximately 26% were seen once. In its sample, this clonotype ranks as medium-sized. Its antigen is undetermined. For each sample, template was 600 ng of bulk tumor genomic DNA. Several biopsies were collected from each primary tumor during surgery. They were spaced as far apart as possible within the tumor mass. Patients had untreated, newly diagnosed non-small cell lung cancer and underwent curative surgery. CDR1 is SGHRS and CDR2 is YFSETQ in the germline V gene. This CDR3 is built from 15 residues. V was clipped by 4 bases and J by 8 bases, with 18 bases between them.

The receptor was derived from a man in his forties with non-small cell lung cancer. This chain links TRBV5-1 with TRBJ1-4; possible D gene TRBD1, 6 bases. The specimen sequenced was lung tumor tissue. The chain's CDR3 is CASSQRGAQLEKLFF. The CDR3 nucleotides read TGCGCCAGCAGCCAGCGGGGGGCACAATTGGAAAAACTGTTTTTT.